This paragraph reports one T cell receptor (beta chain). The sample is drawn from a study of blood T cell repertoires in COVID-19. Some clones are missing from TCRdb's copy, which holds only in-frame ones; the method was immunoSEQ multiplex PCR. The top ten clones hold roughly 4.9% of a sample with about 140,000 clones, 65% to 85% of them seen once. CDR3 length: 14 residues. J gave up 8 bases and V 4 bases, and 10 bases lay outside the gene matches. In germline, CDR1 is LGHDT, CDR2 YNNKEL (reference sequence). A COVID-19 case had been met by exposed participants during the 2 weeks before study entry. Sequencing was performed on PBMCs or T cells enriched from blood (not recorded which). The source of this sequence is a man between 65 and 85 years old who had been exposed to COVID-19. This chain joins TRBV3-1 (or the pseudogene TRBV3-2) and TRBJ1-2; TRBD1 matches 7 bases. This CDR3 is CASSPRGQVLGYTF. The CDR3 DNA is TGTGCCAGCAGCCCCAGAGGACAGGTGTTAGGCTACACCTTC.